This T cell receptor (beta chain) stems from a study of PD-1 blockade in classical Hodgkin lymphoma. Study-level background: Intravenous delivery of nivolumab at 3 mg/kg to patients occurred every 2 weeks.

TCRdb's copy holds only in-frame clones and misses some; the assay was immunoSEQ multiplex PCR. The table has roughly 100,000 clones, about nine tenths seen once; the top ten hold 15% to 20%. Germline-derived CDR1 and CDR2 are SGDLS and YYNGEE. V shed 0 bases and J shed 1 base, with 16 bases lying between them. This CDR3 is 17 amino acids long. Time point noted: cycle 4 day 1 (C4D1), after 6 weeks of nivolumab. Every single patient, without exception, relapsed after autologous stem cell transplantation, and brentuximab vedotin exposure varied. V is TRBV9 and J is TRBJ1-1; D unresolved. The sequence was collected from a human donor with classical Hodgkin lymphoma. This specimen was peripheral blood mononuclear cells (PBMCs), taken before the fourth cycle of nivolumab. DNA for the CDR3: TGTGCCAGCAGCGTAGTGCCTGGGAAGGGCGGGAACACTGAAGCTTTCTTT. Translation gives CASSVVPGKGGNTEAFF.